Listed below are T cell receptor beta chains from one sample, sequenced in a study of T cells in Graves' hyperthyroidism and ophthalmopathy. One entry per CDR3 protein, called by TCRdb with MiXCR from the multiplex PCR reads. The profile covers about 610,000 distinct CDR3 sequences, with about 14% appearing a single time and roughly 4.3% taken by the ten largest. Sequenced sample: blood. These receptor sequences come from a woman aged 40 to 50 with Graves' ophthalmopathy. The CDR3 runs from the conserved cysteine through the conserved F or W. The order of the fields is J gene, D gene, V gene, clone size, CDR3 protein, CDR3 DNA. The D gene is left open where the match is weak. Clone size appears in some rows only: once, few, many, or a class for an expanded clone.

>TRBJ2-7|TRBD1|TRBV20-1|.
CSAAGQGIFYEQYF
TGCAGTGCCGCGGGACAGGGAATTTTCTACGAGCAGTACTTC
>TRBJ1-5|TRBD1|TRBV2|many
CASSESTGTGRNQPQHF
TGTGCCAGCAGTGAATCAACCGGGACAGGGAGGAATCAGCCCCAGCATTTT
>TRBJ1-1|.|TRBV7-8|many
CASSFSGMNTEAFF
TGTGCCAGCAGCTTTTCAGGGATGAACACTGAAGCTTTCTTT
>TRBJ1-1|.|TRBV5-1|.
CASSLGVTRGTEAFF
TGCGCCAGCAGCTTGGGCGTTACTCGGGGGACTGAAGCTTTCTTT
>TRBJ2-2|TRBD1|TRBV19|many
CASSRTPGTGRIGELFF
TGTGCCAGTAGTCGAACTCCCGGGACAGGGAGGATCGGGGAGCTGTTTTTT
>TRBJ2-5|TRBD1|TRBV14|many
CASSPRDDRVRETQYF
TGTGCCAGCAGCCCGAGGGATGACAGGGTCCGGGAGACCCAGTACTTC
>TRBJ2-2|.|TRBV7-2|many
CASSLSGHHTGELFF
TGTGCCAGCAGCTTATCCGGACACCACACCGGGGAGCTGTTTTTT
>TRBJ2-7|TRBD2|TRBV9|few
CASSVGTSGTYEQYF
TGTGCCAGCAGCGTCGGGACTAGCGGGACCTACGAGCAGTACTTC
>TRBJ2-5|TRBD2|TRBV28|.
CASSWEGQETQYF
TGTGCCAGCAGTTGGGAGGGGCAAGAGACCCAGTACTTC
>TRBJ2-2|.|TRBV6-2/TRBV6-3|many
CASSYGMGDDPGELFF
TGTGCCAGCAGTTACGGTATGGGGGATGATCCCGGGGAGCTGTTTTTT
>TRBJ2-6|.|TRBV6-5|many
CASSYSQGAGANVLTF
TGTGCCAGCAGTTACTCCCAGGGAGCTGGGGCCAACGTCCTGACTTTC
>TRBJ1-1|TRBD1|TRBV12-3/TRBV12-4|.
CASSHTGGRNTEAFF
TGTGCCAGCAGTCACACAGGGGGCCGGAACACTGAAGCTTTCTTT
>TRBJ1-5|.|TRBV28|many
CASSLGTHSNQPQHF
TGTGCCAGCAGTTTGGGGACACATAGCAATCAGCCCCAGCATTTT
>TRBJ1-3|TRBD1|TRBV27|many
CASSLPIPGPGGSGNTIYF
TGTGCCAGCAGCCTCCCTATCCCAGGCCCAGGGGGGAGTGGAAACACCATATATTTT
>TRBJ1-6|TRBD1|TRBV7-3|.
CASSLGGTDNSPLHF
TGTGCCAGCAGCTTAGGGGGGACAGATAATTCACCCCTCCACTTT
>TRBJ2-5|.|TRBV14|many
CASSQDGGIQETQYF
TGTGCCAGCAGCCAAGATGGTGGTATACAAGAGACCCAGTACTTC
>TRBJ2-5|.|TRBV12-5|many
CASGLGQKYQETQYF
TGTGCTAGTGGGTTAGGACAGAAGTACCAAGAGACCCAGTACTTC
>TRBJ2-2|TRBD1|TRBV12-3/TRBV12-4|many
CASRQSSGTANTGELFF
TGTGCCAGCAGGCAGAGTTCCGGGACAGCGAACACCGGGGAGCTGTTTTTT
>TRBJ1-2|.|TRBV25-1|many
CASSPRAGRDNYGYTF
TGTGCCAGCAGCCCTCGGGCGGGGCGGGACAACTATGGCTACACCTTC
>TRBJ2-7|.|TRBV20-1|many
CSARAQYAGEQYF
TGCAGTGCTAGGGCCCAGTACGCAGGCGAGCAGTACTTC
>TRBJ1-5|TRBD1|TRBV10-3|many
CASRDRDQPQHF
TGTGCCTCCCGGGACAGGGATCAGCCCCAGCATTTT
>TRBJ2-7|.|TRBV18|.
CASSPPSTGYEQYF
TGTGCCAGCTCACCCCCTTCGACTGGATACGAGCAGTACTTC
>TRBJ2-7|TRBD2|TRBV20-1|.
CSARELAGAYEQYF
TGCAGTGCTAGAGAGCTAGCGGGGGCCTACGAGCAGTACTTC
>TRBJ1-1|.|TRBV27|many
CASSPWDNPEAFF
TGTGCCAGCAGTCCGTGGGACAACCCTGAAGCTTTCTTT
>TRBJ2-1|.|TRBV29-1|many
CSVFSGSYNEQFF
TGCAGCGTTTTCAGCGGCAGCTACAATGAGCAGTTCTTC
>TRBJ1-5|TRBD1|TRBV19|many
CASTPGTGSGNQPQHF
TGTGCCAGTACTCCTGGGACAGGGAGCGGCAATCAGCCCCAGCATTTT
>TRBJ2-4|.|TRBV4-1|few
CASSPGAGNIQYF
TGCGCCAGCAGCCCCGGGGCGGGGAACATTCAGTACTTC